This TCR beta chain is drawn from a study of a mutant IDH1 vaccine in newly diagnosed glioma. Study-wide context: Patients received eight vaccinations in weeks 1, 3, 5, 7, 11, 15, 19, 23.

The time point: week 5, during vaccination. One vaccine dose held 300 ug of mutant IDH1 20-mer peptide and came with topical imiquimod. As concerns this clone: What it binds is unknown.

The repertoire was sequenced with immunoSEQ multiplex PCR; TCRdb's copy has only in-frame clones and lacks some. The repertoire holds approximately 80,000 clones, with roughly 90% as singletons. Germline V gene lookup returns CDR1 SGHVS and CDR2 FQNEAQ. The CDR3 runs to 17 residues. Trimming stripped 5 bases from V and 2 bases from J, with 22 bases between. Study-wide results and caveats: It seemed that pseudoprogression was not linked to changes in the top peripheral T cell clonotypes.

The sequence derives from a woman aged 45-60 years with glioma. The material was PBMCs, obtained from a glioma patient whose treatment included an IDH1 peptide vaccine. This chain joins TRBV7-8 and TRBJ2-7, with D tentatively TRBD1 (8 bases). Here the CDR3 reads CASSTRRLTGGAYEQYF. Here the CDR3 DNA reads TGTGCCAGCAGCACCCGCCGCTTAACAGGGGGGGCCTACGAGCAGTACTTC.